This is a list of T cell receptor beta chains from one sample in a study of shared clonotypes between healthy human individuals. Only in-frame clones appear in the TCRdb table, and some are missing; sequencing was by immunoSEQ multiplex PCR. The data contain more than 2,000,000 clones, more than 85% of them singletons. Sequenced material: naive CD4+ T cells from PBMCs. The receptor source for this set is a man aged 18 to 29 in good health. Some clones in this sample may be carry-over from other donors' samples. The CDR3 runs from the conserved cysteine through the conserved F or W. D genes are given only for firm matches. Clone size is shown for a subset of rows, as once, few, many or a class of expanded clone.

D gene | J gene | clone size | V gene | CDR3 DNA | CDR3 protein
NA | TRBJ1-5 | NA | TRBV28 | TGTGCCACAACCGGGAGTCGCAATCAGCCCCAGCATTTT | CATTGSRNQPQHF
TRBD1 | TRBJ1-2 | NA | TRBV14 | TGTGCCAGCAGCCGGGACAGGGTTAGAGTGAACTATGGCTACACCTTC | CASSRDRVRVNYGYTF
NA | TRBJ2-7 | NA | TRBV27 | TGTGCCAGCAGTTTGGGAGGCCCATTTGGGGACGAGCAGTACTTC | CASSLGGPFGDEQYF
NA | TRBJ2-7 | NA | TRBV5-1 | TGCGCCAGCAGCTTGACCCTTGGTGAGGCCTACGAGCAGTACTTC | CASSLTLGEAYEQYF
TRBD1 | TRBJ2-2 | NA | TRBV2 | TGTGCCAGCAGTGAAGCGGCCAGGGGGACCGGGGAGCTGTTTTTT | CASSEAARGTGELFF
TRBD2 | TRBJ2-1 | NA | TRBV11-2 | TGTGCCAGCAGCACTGGACTAGCGCACAATGAGCAGTTCTTC | CASSTGLAHNEQFF
NA | TRBJ2-1 | NA | TRBV2 | TGTGCCAGCAGTGAAGGCCCCAGATCACGGCAGTTCTTC | CASSEGPRSRQFF
TRBD1 | TRBJ2-1 | NA | TRBV5-1 | TGCGCCAGCAGCTTGGCCGGGGAGTGGGACAGGAGTAACAATGAGCAGTTCTTC | CASSLAGEWDRSNNEQFF
TRBD1 | TRBJ2-7 | NA | TRBV5-1 | TGCGCCAGGAAACAGGGGGCAGGGGAGCAGTACTTC | CARKQGAGEQYF
NA | TRBJ1-2 | NA | TRBV27 | TGTGCCAGCAGTCTCTATCCCGAGAGGGGCTATGGCTACACCTTC | CASSLYPERGYGYTF
TRBD2 | TRBJ2-3 | NA | TRBV7-3 | TGTGCCAGCAGCCCAGATCGGGGGAGCGGGGGAGATACGCAGTATTTT | CASSPDRGSGGDTQYF
TRBD2 | TRBJ2-1 | NA | TRBV2 | TGTGCCAGCAGTGGGGTTAGCGGGAGGGCCGGCGGGGAGCAGTTCTTC | CASSGVSGRAGGEQFF
TRBD1 | TRBJ1-5 | few | TRBV7-9 | TGTGCCAGCAGCGACGGACAGGGCTTTCAGCCCCAGCATTTT | CASSDGQGFQPQHF
NA | TRBJ1-3 | NA | TRBV7-2 | TGTGCCAGCAGCTTAGTAGCCCCCAGGGATAGCAACACCATATATTTT | CASSLVAPRDSNTIYF
NA | TRBJ1-5 | NA | TRBV4-1 | TGCGCCAGCAGCCAAACTCCGGCGGGCAATCAGCCCCAGCATTTT | CASSQTPAGNQPQHF
TRBD1 | TRBJ1-4 | NA | TRBV5-4 | TGTGCCAGCAGCTCCGCCCCGACAGGGAATAATGAAAAACTGTTTTTT | CASSSAPTGNNEKLFF
TRBD2 | TRBJ2-2 | NA | TRBV7-3 | TGTGCCAGCAGCTTAAGTATGGCGGGGGGCACCGGGGAGCTGTTTTTT | CASSLSMAGGTGELFF
NA | TRBJ2-2 | few | TRBV5-5 | TGTGCCAGCAGTCGGACTTATTTCGCGAACACCGGGGAGCTGTTTTTT | CASSRTYFANTGELFF
NA | TRBJ1-2 | NA | TRBV28 | TGTGCCACCGGACTTATTACCTTAGATAACTATGGCTACACCTTC | CATGLITLDNYGYTF
NA | TRBJ2-5 | NA | TRBV7-3 | TGTGCCAGCAGCTTAACGAGGCACCGAGAGGAGACCCAGTACTTC | CASSLTRHREETQYF
TRBD2 | TRBJ2-3 | NA | TRBV7-3 | TGTGCCAGCAGCTTAGGGACTAGCGGAGTCACAGATACGCAGTATTTT | CASSLGTSGVTDTQYF
TRBD2 | TRBJ2-7 | NA | TRBV2 | TGTGCCAGCAGGGAACTAGCGGGAGAGAACGAGCAGTACTTC | CASRELAGENEQYF
NA | TRBJ2-3 | NA | TRBV5-1 | TGCGCCAGCAGCTTGGTTAGGGGTCGCACAGATACGCAGTATTTT | CASSLVRGRTDTQYF
NA | TRBJ1-5 | NA | TRBV28 | TGTGCCAGCAGCCCCGAGTTTATTGGTCAGCCCCAGCATTTT | CASSPEFIGQPQHF
TRBD2 | TRBJ2-5 | NA | TRBV29-1 | TGCAGCGTTGTGGGGGGGATAGCGGGAAGTCAAGAGACCCAGTACTTC | CSVVGGIAGSQETQYF
NA | TRBJ1-2 | NA | TRBV7-9 | TGTGCCAGCAGCTTCGTCAGCTATGGCTACACCTTC | CASSFVSYGYTF
NA | TRBJ1-2 | NA | TRBV5-1 | TGCGCCAGCAGCCCAGCGCCAGAGGAAAGCTATGGCTACACCTTC | CASSPAPEESYGYTF
TRBD2 | TRBJ2-5 | NA | TRBV2 | TGTGCCAGCAGTCCGCTAGCGGGGGTAGCAGAGACCCAGTACTTC | CASSPLAGVAETQYF
NA | TRBJ2-4 | NA | TRBV7-9 | TGTGCCAGCAGCTTAGCGGTAGCCAAAAACATTCAGTACTTC | CASSLAVAKNIQYF
TRBD1 | TRBJ1-1 | NA | TRBV9 | TGTGCCAGCAGCCCTACAGGGGGCGGGAATGAAGCTTTCTTT | CASSPTGGGNEAFF